A single sample gave rise to the 16 T cell receptor beta chains below, sequenced in a study of blood T cell repertoires in COVID-19. The data were produced by immunoSEQ multiplex PCR, yet TCRdb's version contains in-frame clones alone and is incomplete. The sample carries more than 90,000 clones, about 90% recorded once. The sequencing input was peripheral blood. The source is a young woman with acute or convalescent COVID-19.

The chain uses TRBV12-5 and TRBJ1-5; D not certain. Trimming removed 0 bases from V and 4 bases from J, with 10 bases in between. Germline CDR1 LGHNT, CDR2 FRNRAP. The length of the CDR3 is 15 residues. The CDR3 DNA is TGTGCTAGTGGTTTGGTGGGCCCACCAAATCAGCCCCAGCATTTT. This gives the protein CASGLVGPPNQPQHF.

In DNA form, the CDR3 reads TGTGCCAGCAGGGGCACCTATGGCAATCAGCCCCAGCATTTT. It is translated as CASRGTYGNQPQHF. This chain connects TRBV6-5 to TRBJ1-5; D gene uncertain. The CDR3 is 14 amino acids. Trimming took off 6 bases at V and 2 bases at J, with 11 bases between the two ends. Per germline, CDR1 MNHEY and CDR2 SVGAGI.

The chain combines TRBV10-2 with TRBJ2-7; D call uncertain. Germline lookup yields CDR1 WSHSY and CDR2 SAAADI. V lost 1 base, J lost 7 bases, and 8 bases lay in between. This CDR3 has 12 residues. The CDR3 DNA sequence: TGCGCCAGCAGTGAGTTGTCGAGGGAGCAGTACTTC. This sequence encodes CASSELSREQYF.

This chain uses TRBV3-1 (or the pseudogene TRBV3-2) with TRBJ2-1; the D gene is possibly TRBD1 (5 bases). Trimming cost V 4 bases and J 4 bases, with 14 bases left between them. The V gene's germline CDR1 is LGHDT and CDR2 YNNKEL (reference sequence). The CDR3 extends over 15 amino acids. The CDR3 nucleotides read TGTGCCAGCAGCCGACAGCCGTCTTCTTACAATGAGCAGTTCTTC. Amino acids: CASSRQPSSYNEQFF.

This chain links TRBV5-5 with TRBJ1-5, with D possibly matching TRBD1 (5 bases). V dropped 4 bases and J dropped 3 bases, with 14 bases sitting between them. This CDR3 region has 15 residues. CDR1 is SGHKS and CDR2 is YYEKEE in the germline V gene (reference sequence). CDR3 loop: CASSPGRGNNQPQHF. The CDR3 region has the DNA TGTGCCAGCAGCCCAGGGAGGGGAAACAATCAGCCCCAGCATTTT.

The rearrangement links TRBV5-6 to TRBJ1-2, with TRBD1 identical over 8 bases. The germline V gene encodes CDR1 SGHDT and CDR2 YYEEEE. There are 13 residues in the CDR3. V dropped 4 bases and J dropped 8; count of bases not matched to a gene: 7. CDR3 DNA: TGTGCCAGCAGCCGGACAGGGAACGGCGGCTACACCTTC. Translation: CASSRTGNGGYTF.

This clone was recorded a few times. The chain uses TRBV7-6 and TRBJ2-2; 10 bases agree with TRBD2. Looked up from germline, CDR1 is SGHVS and CDR2 is FNYEAQ. CDR3 length: 12 amino acids. J gave up 15 bases and V 9 bases, and 10 bases lay outside the gene matches. The CDR3 sequence is CASQRSGGSLFF. The CDR3 coding sequence is TGTGCCAGTCAGCGTAGCGGGGGGTCGTTGTTTTTT.

The V call is TRBV10-1, the J call TRBJ2-6, with a weak D call TRBD2 (5 bases). Deletions cut 2 bases from V and 0 bases from J, with 17 bases between. Germline loops: CDR1 WNHNN, CDR2 SYGVQD (reference sequence). The CDR3 spans 19 residues. The CDR3 nucleotides read TGCGCCAGCAGTGAGCCGCGGTCTACTCGGGGCTCTGGGGCCAACGTCCTGACTTTC. Protein product: CASSEPRSTRGSGANVLTF.

This sequence joins TRBV10-3 and TRBJ2-1, with TRBD1 identical over 7 bases. The CDR3 runs to 15 residues. The V gene's germline CDR1 is ENHRY and CDR2 SYGVKD. V lost 2 bases to trimming and J lost 2 bases; unmatched junction nucleotides: 3. Written as DNA, the CDR3 is TGTGCCATCAGTGAGGACAGGGAAACCTACAATGAGCAGTTCTTC. This translates into CAISEDRETYNEQFF.

This clone is a singleton in its sample. The chain links TRBV9 to TRBJ2-3; 8 bases fit TRBD1. Trimming took 0 bases from V and 6 from J; bases not matched to a gene: 3. This CDR3 comprises 14 residues. Per the germline V gene, CDR1 is SGDLS and CDR2 is YYNGEE. DNA of the CDR3: TGTGCCAGCAGCGTAGGTTCAGGGGGCGATACGCAGTATTTT. Translated, it gives CASSVGSGGDTQYF.

The rearrangement links TRBV18 to TRBJ2-7; D possibly corresponds to TRBD2 (5 bases). With 3 bases removed from V and 3 bases from J, the gap between germline ends came to 15 bases. Per germline, CDR1 KGHSH and CDR2 LQKENI. CDR3 length: 15 residues. For the CDR3, the DNA is TGTGCCAGCTCACCCCAATACACCCGGGACTACGAGCAGTACTTC. Translated, it gives CASSPQYTRDYEQYF.

This chain uses TRBV19 with TRBJ1-5; 10 bases are shared with TRBD1. There are 15 residues in the CDR3. Trimming took 9 bases from V and 4 from J; bases not matched to a gene: 9. CDR1 and CDR2 from the germline V gene are LNHDA and SQIVND (reference sequence). As DNA, the CDR3 is TGTGCCAGCCAAATCGGGACAGGGGTTAATCAGCCCCAGCATTTT. It encodes CASQIGTGVNQPQHF.

J is TRBJ1-5 and V is TRBV4-1; D remains ambiguous. With 0 bases removed from V and 5 bases from J, the gap between germline ends came to 11 bases. From germline, CDR1 is MGHRA and CDR2 YSYEKL. CDR3 length: 15 residues. The DNA for the CDR3 is TGCGCCAGCAGCCAAGAAATGGGCAGAGATCAGCCCCAGCATTTT. This encodes CASSQEMGRDQPQHF.

The chain recombines TRBV3-1 (or the pseudogene TRBV3-2) with TRBJ1-4; D ambiguous. V was shortened by 4 bases and J by 0 bases, with 6 bases between the two germline ends. Germline values: CDR1 LGHDT, CDR2 YNNKEL (reference sequence). The CDR3 is made up of 14 amino acids. The CDR3 DNA follows: TGTGCCAGCAGCCGGAGTCCAACTAATGAAAAACTGTTTTTT. Its protein is CASSRSPTNEKLFF.

The chain combines TRBV28 with TRBJ2-5; possible D gene TRBD1, 5 bases. This CDR3 region has 14 residues. V was pared by 5 bases and J by 9 bases, with 19 bases between. The germline V gene has CDR1 MDHEN and CDR2 SYDVKM. The CDR3 region is CASSPLGLEVAQYF. CDR3 DNA sequence: TGTGCCAGCAGTCCACTGGGGCTAGAGGTGGCCCAGTACTTC.

Remarks on this clone: The germline gene is not matched at one end of the junction; a read error may be the cause. V gene TRBV5-1 combines with J gene TRBJ2-7, with D unclear. The CDR3 is made up of 10 amino acids. Germline CDR1 reads SGHRS; CDR2 reads YFSETQ. In nucleotides, the CDR3 is TGCGCCAGGAGCTCCTACGAGCAGTACTTC. Encoded protein: CARSSYEQYF. Full variable domain (missing parts from reference TRBV5-1 and TRBJ2-7): KAGVTQTPRYLIKTRGQQVTLSCSPISGHRSVSWYQQTPGQGLQFLFEYFSETQRNKGNFPGRFSGRQFSNSRSEMNVSTLELGDSALYLCARSSYEQYFGPGTRLTVT.